The following is a T cell receptor (beta chain) sequence with its context. Its cognate antigen is unknown. The record originates from a study of cytomegalovirus exposure and HLA in healthy donors. Study-level results: Analyzed later, association rates of TCRs varied across HLA loci, with DRB1 most and HLA-C fewest. Presence/absence analyses rested on an assumption that sequencing depth was roughly uniform across donors. Reportedly, a later analysis found an Asian-associated ancestry cluster had fewer N-insertions than the approximately 600-donor mean.

Deletions cut 5 bases from V and 0 bases from J, with 17 bases between. Germline CDR1 LNHDA, CDR2 SQIVND (reference sequence). This CDR3 has 17 residues. PCR was performed using 60 Vbeta and 13 Jbeta primers. Sequenced by immunoSEQ multiplex PCR; TCRdb stores in-frame clones only, minus some. The profile shows 100,000 or so clones, 65% to 85% of them singletons. This receptor was obtained from a woman aged 40 to 50 in good health and CMV-seronegative. This chain connects TRBV19 to TRBJ2-1; D possibly corresponds to TRBD2 (7 bases). Sequenced: PBMCs. The CDR3 sequence: CASSLERGAASYNEQFF. CDR3 nucleotide sequence: TGTGCCAGTAGTCTCGAACGGGGGGCCGCCTCCTACAATGAGCAGTTCTTC.